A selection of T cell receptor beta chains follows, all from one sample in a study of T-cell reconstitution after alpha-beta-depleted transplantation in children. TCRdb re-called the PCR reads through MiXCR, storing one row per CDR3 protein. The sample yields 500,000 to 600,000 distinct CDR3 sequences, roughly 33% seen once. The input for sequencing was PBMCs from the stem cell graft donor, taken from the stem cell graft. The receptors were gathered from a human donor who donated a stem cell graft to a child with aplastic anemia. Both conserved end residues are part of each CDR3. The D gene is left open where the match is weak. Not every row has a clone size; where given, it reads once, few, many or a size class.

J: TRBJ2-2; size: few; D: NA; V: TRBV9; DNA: TGTGCCAGCAGCGTAGCCGGAGTGGGGAACACCGGGGAGCTGTTTTTT; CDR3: CASSVAGVGNTGELFF
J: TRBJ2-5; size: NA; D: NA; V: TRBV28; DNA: TGTGCCAGCAGTTTACTGTTCAAAGAGACCCAGTACTTC; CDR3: CASSLLFKETQYF
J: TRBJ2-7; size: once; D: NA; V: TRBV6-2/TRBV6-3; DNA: TGTGCCAGCAGTTACGATGGTGGGGCTAAGGGGCAGTACTTC; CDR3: CASSYDGGAKGQYF
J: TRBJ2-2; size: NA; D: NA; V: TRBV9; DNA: TGTGCCAGCAGCGTAGTTCCCATTGGGAACACCGGGGATCTGTTTTTT; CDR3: CASSVVPIGNTGDLFF
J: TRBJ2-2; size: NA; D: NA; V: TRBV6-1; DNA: TGTGCCAGCAGTCAGTCCACCGCCAACACCGGGGAGCTGTTTTTT; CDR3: CASSQSTANTGELFF
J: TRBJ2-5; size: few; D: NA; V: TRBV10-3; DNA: TGTGCCATCAGTGAGTCCCTAGCGTACGATCGAGAGACCCAGTACTTC; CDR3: CAISESLAYDRETQYF
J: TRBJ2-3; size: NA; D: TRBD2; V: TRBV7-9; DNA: TGTGCCAGCAGCTCGGGACTATGGACAGATACGCAGTATTTT; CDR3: CASSSGLWTDTQYF
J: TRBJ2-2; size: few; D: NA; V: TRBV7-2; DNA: TGTGCCAGCAGCTTCAGGGAGCCCGGGGAGCTGTTTTTT; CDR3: CASSFREPGELFF
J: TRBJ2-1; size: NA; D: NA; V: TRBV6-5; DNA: TGTGCCAGCAGTAGAGGGGCGGGGGAGCAGTTCTTC; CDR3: CASSRGAGEQFF
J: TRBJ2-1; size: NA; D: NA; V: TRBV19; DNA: TGTGCCAGTAGCATGGGACCTTCCAATGAGCAGTTCTTC; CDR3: CASSMGPSNEQFF
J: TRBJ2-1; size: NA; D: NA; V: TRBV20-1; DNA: TGCAGTGCCCCCACAGGATATGAGCAGTTCTTC; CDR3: CSAPTGYEQFF
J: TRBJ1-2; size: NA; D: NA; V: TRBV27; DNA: TGTGCCAGCAGTTTATCGGGTTGGGGACCTGCTAACTATGGCTACACCTTC; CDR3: CASSLSGWGPANYGYTF
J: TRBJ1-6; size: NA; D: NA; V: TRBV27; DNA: TGTGCCAGCACCCCTGGTATCACCTATAATTCACCCCTCCACTTT; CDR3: CASTPGITYNSPLHF
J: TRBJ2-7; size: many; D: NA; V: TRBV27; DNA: TGTGCCAGCAGTGTTATGGGGTCCGAGCAGTACTTC; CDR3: CASSVMGSEQYF
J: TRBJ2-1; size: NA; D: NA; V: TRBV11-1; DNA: TGTGCCAGCAGCTTCGCGAGTCATGAGCAGTTCTTC; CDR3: CASSFASHEQFF
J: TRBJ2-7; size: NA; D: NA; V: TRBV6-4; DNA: TGTGCCAGCAGTGTTAAGTGGGTCGAGCAGTACTTC; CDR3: CASSVKWVEQYF
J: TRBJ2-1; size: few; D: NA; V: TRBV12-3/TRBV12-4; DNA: TGTGCCAGCAGTTTAGTGAGAGAGCAGTTCTTC; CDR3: CASSLVREQFF
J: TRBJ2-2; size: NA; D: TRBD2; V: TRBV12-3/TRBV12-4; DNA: TGTGCCAGCAGTTTAGTTTGGACTGGCGGGAGGCTCCCATGGTGGGGGGAGCTGTTTTTT; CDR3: CASSLVWTGGRLPWWGELFF
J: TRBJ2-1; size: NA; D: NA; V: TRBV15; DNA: TGTGCCACCAGCAGAGATCCGCAAGGGTTTACCAACAATGAGCAGTTCTTC; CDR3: CATSRDPQGFTNNEQFF
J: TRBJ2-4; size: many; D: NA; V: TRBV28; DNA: TGTGCCAGCACAGCAGGGGAGTTTGCCAAAAACATTCAGTACTTC; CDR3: CASTAGEFAKNIQYF
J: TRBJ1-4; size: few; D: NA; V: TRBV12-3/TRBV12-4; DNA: TGTGCCAGCAGTTTCCGGGAAGAAAAACTGTTTTTT; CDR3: CASSFREEKLFF
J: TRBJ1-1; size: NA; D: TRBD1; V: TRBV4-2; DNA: TGTGCCAGCAGCCAAGGTCTAATCACAGGGGGCACTGAAGCTTTCTTT; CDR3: CASSQGLITGGTEAFF
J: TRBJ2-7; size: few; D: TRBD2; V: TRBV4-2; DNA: TGTGCCAGCAGCCAAGCGAGCGGGGAGTACGAGCAGTACTTC; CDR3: CASSQASGEYEQYF
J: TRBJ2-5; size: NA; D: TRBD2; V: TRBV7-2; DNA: TGTGCCAGCAGCTTAGTAGCGGGGAACCAAGAGACCCAGTACTTC; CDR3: CASSLVAGNQETQYF
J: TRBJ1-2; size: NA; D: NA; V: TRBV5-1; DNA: TGCGCCAGCAGCTTGCCTCTCTCAGAGGAGGATGGCTACACCTTC; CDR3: CASSLPLSEEDGYTF
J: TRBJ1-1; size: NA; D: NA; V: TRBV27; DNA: TGTGCCAGCAGACCCGCCGGGCGTACTGAAGCTTTCTTT; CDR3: CASRPAGRTEAFF
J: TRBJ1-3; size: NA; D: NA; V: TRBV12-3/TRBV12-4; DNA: TGTGCCAGCATCGCAAGGGCCCCAGGGACGGTCTCAGGAAACACCATATATTTT; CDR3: CASIARAPGTVSGNTIYF
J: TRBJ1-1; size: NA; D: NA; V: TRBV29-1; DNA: TGCAGCTCCCGGGAGGGGCAATGGGCTTTCTTT; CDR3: CSSREGQWAFF
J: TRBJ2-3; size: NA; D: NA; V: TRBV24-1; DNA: TGTGCCACCAGTGCGGACGGGGCTACAGATACGCAGTATTTT; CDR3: CATSADGATDTQYF